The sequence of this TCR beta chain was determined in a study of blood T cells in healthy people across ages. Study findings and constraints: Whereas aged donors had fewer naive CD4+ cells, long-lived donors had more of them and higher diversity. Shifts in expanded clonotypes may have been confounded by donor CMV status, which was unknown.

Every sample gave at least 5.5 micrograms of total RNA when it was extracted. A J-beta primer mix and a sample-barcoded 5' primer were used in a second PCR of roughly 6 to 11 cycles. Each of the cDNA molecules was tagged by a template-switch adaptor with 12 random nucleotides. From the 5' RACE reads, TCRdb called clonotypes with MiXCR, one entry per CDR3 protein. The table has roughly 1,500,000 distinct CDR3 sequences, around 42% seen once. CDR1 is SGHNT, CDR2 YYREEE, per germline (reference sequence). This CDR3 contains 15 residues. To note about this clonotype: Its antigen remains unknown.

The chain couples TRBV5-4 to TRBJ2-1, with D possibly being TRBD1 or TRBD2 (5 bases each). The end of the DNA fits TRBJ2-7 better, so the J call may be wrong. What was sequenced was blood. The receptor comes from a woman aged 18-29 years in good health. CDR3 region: CASSLGQGESNEQYF. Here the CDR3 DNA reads TGTGCCAGCAGCTTGGGCCAGGGAGAGTCGAATGAGCAGTACTTC.